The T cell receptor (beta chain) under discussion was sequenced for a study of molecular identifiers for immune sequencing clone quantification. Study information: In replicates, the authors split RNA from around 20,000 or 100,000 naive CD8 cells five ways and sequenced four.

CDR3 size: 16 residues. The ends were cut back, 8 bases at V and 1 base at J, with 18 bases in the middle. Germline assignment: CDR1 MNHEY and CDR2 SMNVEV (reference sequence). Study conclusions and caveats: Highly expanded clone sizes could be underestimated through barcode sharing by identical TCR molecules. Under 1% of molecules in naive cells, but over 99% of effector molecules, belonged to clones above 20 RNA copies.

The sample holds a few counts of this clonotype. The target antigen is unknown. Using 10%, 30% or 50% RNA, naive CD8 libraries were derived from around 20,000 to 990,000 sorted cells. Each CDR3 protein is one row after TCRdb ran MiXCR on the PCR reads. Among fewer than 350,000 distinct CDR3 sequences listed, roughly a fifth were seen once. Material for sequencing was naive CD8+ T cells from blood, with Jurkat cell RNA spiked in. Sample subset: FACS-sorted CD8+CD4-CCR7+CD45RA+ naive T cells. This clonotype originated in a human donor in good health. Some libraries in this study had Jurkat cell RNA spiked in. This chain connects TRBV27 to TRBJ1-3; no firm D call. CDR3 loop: CASSPGSYESGNTIYF. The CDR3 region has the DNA TGTGCCAGCTCTCCGGGTTCCTACGAATCTGGAAACACCATATATTTT.